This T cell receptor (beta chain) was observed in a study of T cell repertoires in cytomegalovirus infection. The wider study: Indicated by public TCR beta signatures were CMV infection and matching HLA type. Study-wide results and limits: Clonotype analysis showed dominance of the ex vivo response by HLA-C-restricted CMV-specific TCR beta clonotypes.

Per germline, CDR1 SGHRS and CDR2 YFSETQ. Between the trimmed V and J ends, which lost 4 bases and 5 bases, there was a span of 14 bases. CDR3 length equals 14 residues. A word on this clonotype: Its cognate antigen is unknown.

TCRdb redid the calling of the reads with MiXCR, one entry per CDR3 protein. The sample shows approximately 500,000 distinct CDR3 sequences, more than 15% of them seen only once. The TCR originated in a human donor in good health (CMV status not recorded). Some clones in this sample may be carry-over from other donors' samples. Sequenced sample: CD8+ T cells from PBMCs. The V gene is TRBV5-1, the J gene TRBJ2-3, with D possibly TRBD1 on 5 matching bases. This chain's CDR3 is CASSPAGFGDTQYF. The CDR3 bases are TGCGCCAGCAGCCCTGCAGGGTTCGGAGATACGCAGTATTTT.